Described below is a single T cell receptor beta chain sequence and its context. Here immunoSEQ multiplex PCR was the method, and the copy in TCRdb shows in-frame clones only, minus some. The sample carries roughly 55,000 clones, about 82% recorded once. The data originate from a study of blood T cell repertoires in COVID-19. The V gene's germline CDR1 is MNHEY and CDR2 SMNVEV (reference sequence). This CDR3 has 13 residues. V was clipped by 6 bases and J by 10 bases; unmatched bases: 7. This sequence was found in a man aged 65 to 79 with active COVID-19. The chain has TRBV27 and TRBJ2-1, with 9 bases lining up with TRBD1. Material for sequencing was peripheral blood. The CDR3 sequence: CASRGQGIREQFF. DNA for the CDR3: TGTGCCAGCAGGGGACAGGGAATCAGGGAGCAGTTCTTC.